Sequencing of this T cell receptor beta chain was carried out in a study of OX40 agonist ivuxolimab in advanced cancers. Study-wide results and caveats: Certain nonresponding patients likewise had low normalized T-cell clonal expansion.

As for this clone: Its antigen remains unidentified.

Germline-derived CDR1 and CDR2 are KGHSH and LQKENI. The CDR3 has 15 amino acids. With 1 base removed from V and 7 bases from J, the gap between germline ends came to 14 bases. Clones were sequenced by immunoSEQ multiplex PCR, and TCRdb holds only the in-frame ones, with some missing. The table has fewer than 50,000 clones, 70% to 90% seen once. The clonotype was recovered from an adult with an advanced solid tumor such as melanoma, head and neck, liver or kidney cancer. Sample: CD4+ or CD8+ T cells sorted from blood, taken in a trial of the OX40 agonist ivuxolimab. The chain links TRBV18 to TRBJ1-5; possible D gene TRBD1, 6 bases. Here the CDR3 reads CASSPQGGGEQPQHF. CDR3 sequence (DNA): TGTGCCAGCTCACCACAGGGGGGAGGGGAACAGCCCCAGCATTTT.